One T cell receptor (beta chain) is described in this entry. This sample is drawn from a study of blood T cell repertoires in COVID-19. CDR3 length: 14 amino acids. Looked up from germline, CDR1 is SNHLY and CDR2 is FYNNEI. Trimming cost V 3 bases and J 3 bases, with 11 bases left between them. Sequencing was performed with immunoSEQ multiplex PCR; in TCRdb, only in-frame clones are kept and a portion is missing. The sample has around 150,000 clones, 70% to 85% seen once. This receptor was obtained from a woman older than 75 with acute or convalescent COVID-19. Sequencing used peripheral blood. V gene TRBV2 combines with J gene TRBJ1-1, with a weak D call TRBD1 (6 bases). The CDR3 protein is CASSDTGWDTEAFF. CDR3 in DNA: TGTGCCAGCAGTGATACAGGGTGGGACACTGAAGCTTTCTTT.